These 32 T cell receptor beta chains originate from one sample sequenced in a study of T cell repertoires in cytomegalovirus infection. TCRdb used MiXCR to reprocess the reads, holding one entry per CDR3 protein. The data hold fewer than 250,000 distinct CDR3 sequences, with 9% to 15% observed a single time. The sample taken for sequencing was PBMCs. The receptors were gathered from a human donor in good health (CMV status not recorded). Some clones in this sample may be carry-over from other donors' samples.

The chain couples TRBV7-9 to TRBJ2-5; 10 bases agree with TRBD1. The CDR3 is made up of 18 amino acids. Per germline, CDR1 SEHNR and CDR2 FQNEAQ (reference sequence). Trimming removed 3 bases from V and 2 bases from J; junction bases left unmatched: 12. CDR3 DNA: TGTGCCAGCAGCTTTCCAGCGAGTCGGGACAGGGGACAAGAGACCCAGTACTTC. Protein product: CASSFPASRDRGQETQYF. Looking up the rest from reference TRBV7-9 and TRBJ2-5 gives the full variable domain: DTGVSQNPRHKITKRGQNVTFRCDPISEHNRLYWYRQTLGQGPEFLTYFQNEAQLEKSRLLSDRFSAERPKGSFSTLEIQRTEQGDSAMYLCASSFPASRDRGQETQYFGPGTRLLVL.

This clonotype was counted at least ten times. The chain carries TRBV5-5 and TRBJ2-5, with a possible D match to TRBD1 (6 bases). Germline V gene data show CDR1 as SGHKS and CDR2 as YYEKEE (reference sequence). Trimming removed 0 bases from V and 2 bases from J, with 11 bases in between. The length of the CDR3 is 15 residues. The CDR3 nucleotides are TGTGCCAGCAGCTTGGAAGGACAGAATCAAGAGACCCAGTACTTC. It codes for CASSLEGQNQETQYF. The full variable domain, completed using reference TRBV5-5 and TRBJ2-5, is DAGVTQSPTHLIKTRGQQVTLRCSPISGHKSVSWYQQVLGQGPQFIFQYYEKEERGRGNFPDRFSARQFPNYSSELNVNALLLGDSALYLCASSLEGQNQETQYFGPGTRLLVL.

This CDR3 reads CASRATSTGGSYEQYF. As DNA, the CDR3 is TGTGCCAGCAGAGCAACCTCGACAGGGGGTAGCTACGAGCAGTACTTC. The genes are TRBV25-1 and TRBJ2-7, with TRBD1 matching over 9 bases. Germline CDR1 MGHDK, CDR2 SYGVNS. This CDR3 has 16 residues. J gave up 3 bases and V 6 bases, and 12 bases lay outside the gene matches.

This clonotype was seen many times. The chain links TRBV7-2 to TRBJ2-2; D is unclear. V was cut by 0 bases and J by 1 base, with 6 bases left in between. CDR1 is SGHTA and CDR2 is FQGNSA in the germline V gene. The CDR3 runs 15 residues. CDR3 sequence (DNA): TGTGCCAGCAGCTTAGCGCCAGGGAACACCGGGGAGCTGTTTTTT. This codes for CASSLAPGNTGELFF.

This clonotype occurred a few times. The chain links TRBV6-4 to TRBJ2-2; D might be TRBD1 (6 bases). There are 13 residues in the CDR3. V was trimmed by 9 bases and J by 0 bases, leaving 8 bases between them. Germline-derived CDR1 and CDR2 are MRHNA and SNTAGT. CDR3 in amino acids: CASGQTNTGELFF. As DNA, the CDR3 is TGTGCCAGTGGACAGACGAACACCGGGGAGCTGTTTTTT.

The rearrangement uses TRBV5-5 and TRBJ2-7; D is possibly TRBD1 or TRBD2 (5 bases each). The V end was cut by 0 bases, the J end by 5 bases, with 12 bases between. This CDR3 spans 14 amino acids. Germline V gene data show CDR1 as SGHKS and CDR2 as YYEKEE (reference sequence). CDR3 in amino acids: CASSLGGAIDEQYF. CDR3 nucleotide sequence: TGTGCCAGCAGCTTGGGAGGGGCGATCGACGAGCAGTACTTC.

This clonotype was observed at least ten times. This sequence joins TRBV12-5 and TRBJ1-1; no clear D gene. The CDR3 has 14 residues. Trimming pared 1 base from V and 1 base from J, leaving 7 bases between. Germline CDR1 and CDR2: LGHNT and FRNRAP. CDR3 DNA sequence: TGTGCTAGTGGTTTGGGGACGAAGAACACTGAAGCTTTCTTT. This gives the protein CASGLGTKNTEAFF.

This clonotype was detected a few times. This chain uses TRBV2 with TRBJ2-5; D ambiguous. The germline V gene has CDR1 SNHLY and CDR2 FYNNEI. Trimming pared 3 bases from V and 1 base from J, leaving 6 bases between. This CDR3 contains 13 residues. DNA for the CDR3: TGTGCCAGCAGTGATAATACCCAAGAGACCCAGTACTTC. It translates to CASSDNTQETQYF. The full variable domain, in which reference TRBV2 and TRBJ2-5 provide the parts outside the CDR3, is EPEVTQTPSHQVTQMGQEVILRCVPISNHLYFYWYRQILGQKVEFLVSFYNNEISEKSEIFDDQFSVERPDGSNFTLKIRSTKLEDSAMYFCASSDNTQETQYFGPGTRLLVL.

The chain combines TRBV25-1 with TRBJ1-2; possible D gene TRBD1, 5 bases. Deletions cut 4 bases from V and 7 bases from J, with 7 bases between. The CDR3 runs to 11 residues. Germline values: CDR1 MGHDK, CDR2 SYGVNS. The CDR3 reads CASSGDPGYTF. DNA of the CDR3: TGTGCCAGCAGTGGGGACCCTGGCTACACCTTC.

This clonotype was observed a handful of times. V is TRBV20-1 and J is TRBJ1-5, with 10 bases identical to TRBD1. The J segment lost 5 bases and the V segment lost 6 bases, leaving 19 bases of the junction unmatched. This CDR3 contains 18 residues. Germline loops: CDR1 DFQATT, CDR2 SNEGSKA (reference sequence). As DNA, the CDR3 is TGCAGTGCCCCAGACTTGGAGACAGGGGGCCTATTTGATCAGCCCCAGCATTTT. As protein: CSAPDLETGGLFDQPQHF.

This clonotype was seen a handful of times. The chain joins TRBV5-4 to TRBJ2-5, with D tentatively TRBD2 (6 bases). Per the germline V gene, CDR1 is SGHNT and CDR2 is YYREEE (reference sequence). V lost 6 bases to trimming and J lost 1 base, with 16 bases between them. The CDR3 consists of 15 residues. CDR3 DNA sequence: TGTGCCAGCACCTACTCGGAGGGTGCCCAAGAGACCCAGTACTTC. It translates to CASTYSEGAQETQYF.

This clonotype showed up just a few times. V and J are TRBV7-9 and TRBJ1-2; TRBD1 matches at 7 bases. The germline CDR1 and CDR2 sequences are SEHNR and FQNEAQ (reference sequence). J gave up 8 bases and V 0 bases, and 15 bases lay outside the gene matches. This CDR3 has 17 amino acids. CDR3 coding DNA: TGTGCCAGCAGCTTAGCGCGGGGGACAGCGGCACTGCGGGGCTACACCTTC. Protein sequence: CASSLARGTAALRGYTF.

This clonotype was recorded many times. The genes are TRBV7-2 and TRBJ2-2; 9 bases line up with TRBD2. V dropped 5 bases and J dropped 7; count of bases not matched to a gene: 11. CDR3 length: 16 residues. Germline CDR1 SGHTA, CDR2 FQGNSA. This CDR3 is CASSPGGGRADGELFF. In DNA form, the CDR3 reads TGTGCCAGCAGCCCAGGAGGCGGGAGGGCCGACGGGGAGCTGTTTTTT.

This clonotype occurred many times. The rearrangement joins TRBV4-2 to TRBJ1-1; no reliable D call. This CDR3 spans 15 amino acids. V dropped 2 bases and J dropped 1 base, with 11 bases sitting between them. In germline, CDR1 is LGHNA, CDR2 YNFKEQ. The chain's CDR3 is CASSQPDGQNTEAFF. CDR3 nucleotides: TGTGCCAGCAGCCAACCGGACGGGCAGAACACTGAAGCTTTCTTT.

As concerns this clonotype: A much larger clone lies one base from this, so it may be a read error. This rearrangement joins TRBV7-3 to TRBJ1-6; D is unresolved. In germline, CDR1 is SGHTA, CDR2 FQGTGA. Trimming took off 1 base at V and 7 bases at J, with 11 bases between the two ends. The CDR3 spans 15 residues. The CDR3 region is CASSLMGYGNSPLHF. CDR3 nucleotide sequence: TGTGCCAGCAGCTTAATGGGGTACGGAAATTCACCCCTCCACTTT.

This clonotype was observed a few times. V and J are TRBV29-1 and TRBJ2-5; D is unclear. Germline assignment: CDR1 SQVTM and CDR2 ANQGSEA. Trimming cost V 7 bases and J 1 base, with 10 bases left between them. The CDR3 has 12 amino acids. CDR3 amino acids: CSGKGPQETQYF. CDR3 nucleotides: TGCAGCGGTAAGGGTCCCCAAGAGACCCAGTACTTC.

A few counts support this clonotype. The CDR3 region has the DNA TGTGCCATCAGTTCCGGGACAAGCTATGGCTACACCTTC. This codes for CAISSGTSYGYTF. The chain links TRBV10-3 to TRBJ1-2, with D perhaps TRBD1 (6 bases). V lost 5 bases, J lost 4 bases, and 11 bases lay in between. Per germline, CDR1 ENHRY and CDR2 SYGVKD. The CDR3 is made up of 13 amino acids.

This clonotype was picked up many times. The chain is built from TRBV3-1 and TRBJ2-1, with 12 bases lining up with TRBD2. The CDR3 runs 17 residues. Germline CDR1 and CDR2: LGHDT and YNNKEL (reference sequence). Trimming removed 0 bases from V and 10 bases from J; junction bases left unmatched: 10. The CDR3 loop is CASSQDSASGRVSEQFF. The CDR3 DNA follows: TGTGCCAGCAGCCAAGATTCGGCTAGCGGGAGGGTGAGCGAGCAGTTCTTC.

This clonotype was found many times. The chain is built from TRBV7-2 and TRBJ2-7, with 7 bases fitting TRBD2. CDR1 is SGHTA and CDR2 is FQGNSA in the germline V gene. V trimming: 2 bases; J trimming: 2 bases; junction bases outside the gene matches: 6. This CDR3 is built from 15 residues. The CDR3 DNA reads as TGTGCCAGCAGCTTACAGACGGGGGGAACCTACGAGCAGTACTTC. Its translation is CASSLQTGGTYEQYF.

This chain connects TRBV7-2 to TRBJ2-3; D is unclear. V was pared by 3 bases and J by 2 bases, with 15 bases between. The CDR3 has 16 amino acids. Germline CDR1 and CDR2: SGHTA and FQGNSA. The CDR3 here is CASSFKLSGITDTQYF. The CDR3 DNA reads as TGTGCCAGCAGCTTTAAGCTGAGTGGGATCACAGATACGCAGTATTTT.

There are many counts of this clonotype. The V gene is TRBV7-2, the J gene TRBJ1-2; perhaps TRBD1 as D (5 bases). Per the germline V gene, CDR1 is SGHTA and CDR2 is FQGNSA. Trimming cost V 5 bases and J 8 bases, with 18 bases left between them. The CDR3 has 14 residues. CDR3 in amino acids: CASSPTRDAGGYTF. DNA for the CDR3: TGTGCCAGCAGCCCCACCCGGGACGCTGGGGGCTACACCTTC.

This clonotype was counted ten times or more. V and J are TRBV7-2 and TRBJ2-5; 7 positions agree with TRBD1. This CDR3 is built from 13 residues. V shed 5 bases and J 6 bases; nucleotides not matched to a gene: 6. Germline CDR1 reads SGHTA; CDR2 reads FQGNSA. DNA for the CDR3: TGTGCCAGCAGCCTCGACAGGGATAAGACCCAGTACTTC. Its protein product is CASSLDRDKTQYF.

This clonotype was seen many times. This rearrangement joins TRBV7-7 to TRBJ2-3; D is unresolved. Germline lookup yields CDR1 SSHAT and CDR2 FNYEAQ (reference sequence). CDR3 length: 15 amino acids. V was cut by 1 base and J by 3 bases, with 11 bases left in between. CDR3 DNA: TGTGCCAGCAGCTTAGGAGCCTCCCCGACAGATACGCAGTATTTT. This codes for CASSLGASPTDTQYF.

This clonotype has at least ten counts. The V call is TRBV7-6, the J call TRBJ2-1, with 11 positions matching TRBD2. This CDR3 region has 17 residues. The ends lost 3 bases at V and 8 bases at J; junction bases unmatched: 12. The germline CDR1 and CDR2 sequences are SGHVS and FNYEAQ. CDR3: CASSFLAGGHSGDEQFF. The DNA for the CDR3 is TGTGCCAGCAGCTTCTTAGCGGGAGGGCACAGTGGGGATGAGCAGTTCTTC. Full variable domain (missing parts from reference TRBV7-6 and TRBJ2-1): GAGVSQSPRYKVTKRGQDVALRCDPISGHVSLYWYRQALGQGPEFLTYFNYEAQQDKSGLPNDRFSAERPEGSISTLTIQRTEQRDSAMYRCASSFLAGGHSGDEQFFGPGTRLTVL.

The gene calls are TRBV20-1 and TRBJ1-1; no firm D call. The length of the CDR3 is 13 residues. Trimming removed 5 bases from V and 4 bases from J, with 14 bases in between. CDR1 is DFQATT, CDR2 SNEGSKA, per germline (reference sequence). The CDR3 loop is CSAGPAGTTEAFF. The DNA for the CDR3 is TGCAGTGCTGGCCCAGCGGGAACCACTGAAGCTTTCTTT.

This clonotype was seen repeatedly, ten times or more. A junction end diverges from the germline sequence, so it may reflect a read error. The CDR3 sequence: CASTLGTVNTGELFF. The CDR3 DNA follows: TGCGCCAGCACCTTGGGGACAGTCAACACCGGGGAGCTGTTTTTT. The rearrangement links TRBV5-1 to TRBJ2-2; 7 nucleotides agree with TRBD1. This CDR3 region has 15 residues. In germline, CDR1 is SGHRS, CDR2 YFSETQ.

There are a few counts of this clonotype. The CDR3 DNA reads as TGTGCCACCCTGGACAGGGGAATGGCCGGGGAGCTGTTTTTT. It codes for CATLDRGMAGELFF. V usage is TRBV3-1 and J usage is TRBJ2-2; 9 nucleotides line up with TRBD1. CDR3 size: 14 residues. In germline, CDR1 is LGHDT, CDR2 YNNKEL (reference sequence). J gave up 6 bases and V 10 bases, and 9 bases lay outside the gene matches.

This chain uses TRBV11-3 with TRBJ2-2, with TRBD2 identical over 8 bases. The CDR3 extends over 17 amino acids. The trim removed 0 bases at V and 0 bases at J, leaving 3 bases unmatched. Germline CDR1 SGHNT, CDR2 YENEEA. The CDR3 DNA is TGTGCCAGCAGCTTAGAGGTTAGCGGGACGAACACCGGGGAGCTGTTTTTT. Translated, it gives CASSLEVSGTNTGELFF.

The CDR3 loop is CASSPGTSGMSSYNEQFF. In DNA form, the CDR3 reads TGTGCCAGCAGTCCCGGGACTAGCGGTATGAGCTCCTACAATGAGCAGTTCTTC. The gene calls are TRBV27 and TRBJ2-1; 11 bases map to TRBD2. Germline CDR1 MNHEY, CDR2 SMNVEV (reference sequence). V shed 5 bases and J 0 bases; nucleotides not matched to a gene: 9. The CDR3 contains 18 residues.

This clonotype appeared many times. The J gene is TRBJ2-3, the V gene TRBV7-9; D gene uncertain. The CDR3 sequence is 14 residues long. The V end was cut by 3 bases, the J end by 0 bases, with 7 bases between. CDR1 and CDR2 from the germline V gene are SEHNR and FQNEAQ (reference sequence). Here the CDR3 DNA reads TGTGCCAGCAGCTTCGGTGATAGCACAGATACGCAGTATTTT. Protein product: CASSFGDSTDTQYF.

The sample holds one count of this clonotype. This sequence may be a read error, since a much larger clone differs from it by one base. This chain uses TRBV29-1 with TRBJ1-5; weak D call: TRBD1 (6 bases). Germline assignment: CDR1 SQVTM and CDR2 ANQGSEA. The CDR3 loop spans 15 amino acids. The CDR3 region is CSVTLQGSSNQPLHF. In DNA, the CDR3 is TGCAGCGTTACCCTCCAGGGGAGTAGCAATCAGCCCCTGCATTTT.

This clonotype came up many times. This chain joins TRBV7-2 and TRBJ2-4; D unresolved. Germline V gene sequence: CDR1 SGHTA, CDR2 FQGNSA. The CDR3 covers 19 residues. V lost 1 base and J 4 bases, leaving 23 bases between the germline ends. CDR3 amino acids: CASSLGIMRSGDGKNIQYF. Written as DNA, the CDR3 is TGTGCCAGCAGCTTAGGGATTATGAGATCGGGCGACGGGAAAAACATTCAGTACTTC.